The T cell receptor beta chain under discussion was sequenced for a study of blood T cell repertoires in COVID-19. TCRdb keeps only in-frame clones here, not all; method: immunoSEQ multiplex PCR. This sample has 110,000 to 150,000 clones, with 70% to 90% found just once. Germline CDR1 SGHVS, CDR2 FQNEAQ. V lost 5 bases and J lost 7; bases outside the gene matches: 6. There are 16 residues in the CDR3. V is TRBV7-8 and J is TRBJ2-1; 15 bases line up with TRBD2. The source is a woman in her thirties or forties who had recovered from COVID-19. Specimen: PBMCs or T cells enriched from blood (not recorded which). In nucleotides, the CDR3 is TGTGCCAGCAGCAGCGGGACTAGCGGGAGGCGAAATGAGCAGTTCTTC. It codes for CASSSGTSGRRNEQFF.